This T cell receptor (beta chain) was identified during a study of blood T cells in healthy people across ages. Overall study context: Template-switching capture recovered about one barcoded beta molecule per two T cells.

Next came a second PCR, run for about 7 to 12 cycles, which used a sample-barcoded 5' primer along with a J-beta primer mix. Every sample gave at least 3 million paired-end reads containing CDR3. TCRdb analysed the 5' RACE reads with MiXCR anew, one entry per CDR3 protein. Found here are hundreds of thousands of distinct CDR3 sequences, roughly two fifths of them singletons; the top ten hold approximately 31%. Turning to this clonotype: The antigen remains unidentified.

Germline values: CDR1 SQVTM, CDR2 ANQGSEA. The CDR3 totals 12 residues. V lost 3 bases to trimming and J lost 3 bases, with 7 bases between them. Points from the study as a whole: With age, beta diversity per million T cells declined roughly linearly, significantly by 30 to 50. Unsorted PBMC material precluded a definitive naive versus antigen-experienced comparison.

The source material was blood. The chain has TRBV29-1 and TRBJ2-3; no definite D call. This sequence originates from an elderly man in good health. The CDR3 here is CSVEKGTDTQYF. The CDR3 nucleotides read TGCAGCGTTGAGAAGGGTACAGATACGCAGTATTTT.